A selection of T cell receptor beta chains follows, all from one sample in a study of blood T cell repertoires in COVID-19. Assay: immunoSEQ multiplex PCR; the TCRdb copy retains only in-frame clones and omits some. The sample holds around 70,000 clones, more than 60% seen once. Sequenced material: peripheral blood. The receptor source for this set is a woman aged 50 to 65 with acute or convalescent COVID-19. Each CDR3 is given with its conserved first and last residue. D genes are given only for firm matches. Clone size is given for some rows only: seen once, a few or many times, or a class if the clone is expanded.

TRBD2,TRBV25-1,TRBJ2-1,-,CASSEPGLAVNEQFF,TGTGCCAGCAGTGAACCGGGACTAGCGGTCAATGAGCAGTTCTTC
TRBD2,TRBV7-2,TRBJ2-7,-,CASSRSGTSGFSYEQYF,TGTGCCAGCAGCCGGTCCGGGACTAGCGGGTTCTCCTACGAGCAGTACTTC
TRBD1,TRBV5-1,TRBJ1-2,-,CASSSTTGSYGYTF,TGCGCCAGCAGCTCCACGACAGGGTCCTATGGCTACACCTTC
-,TRBV25-1,TRBJ2-1,-,CASSDPGRNEQFF,TGTGCCAGCAGTGACCCGGGGAGGAATGAGCAGTTCTTC
TRBD1,TRBV19,TRBJ1-3,once,CASSTTGTGTGNTIYF,TGTGCCAGTAGTACTACCGGGACAGGGACTGGAAACACCATATATTTT
TRBD1,TRBV7-7,TRBJ2-7,-,CASSRGTGVGWEQYF,TGTGCCAGCAGCCGCGGGACAGGGGTCGGATGGGAGCAGTACTTC
-,TRBV9,TRBJ1-2,once,CASSAAGEGREYGYTF,TGTGCCAGCAGCGCCGCCGGGGAGGGCCGCGAATATGGCTACACCTTC
TRBD2,TRBV7-2,TRBJ2-1,-,CASSGRGRATVDEQFF,TGTGCCAGCAGCGGCCGTGGGAGGGCCACGGTAGATGAGCAGTTCTTC
-,TRBV3-1/TRBV3-2,TRBJ2-5,-,CASSHAVGGVETQYF,TGTGCCAGCAGCCACGCCGTAGGGGGGGTAGAGACCCAGTACTTC
-,TRBV7-2,TRBJ2-7,-,CASSLGTLEQYF,TGTGCCAGCAGCTTAGGGACTTTGGAGCAGTACTTC
-,TRBV2,TRBJ1-1,-,CASSEDRDNKAFF,TGTGCCAGCAGTGAGGACCGGGACAATAAAGCTTTCTTT
-,TRBV7-2,TRBJ2-4,-,CASSLEVSAKNIQYF,TGTGCCAGCAGCTTAGAGGTTAGCGCCAAAAACATTCAGTACTTC
-,TRBV2,TRBJ1-5,once,CASRPGQNAQPQHF,TGTGCCAGCAGACCCGGACAGAACGCACAGCCCCAGCATTTT
-,TRBV12-3/TRBV12-4,TRBJ1-1,-,CASSPRLNTEAFF,TGTGCCAGCAGTCCCAGGTTGAACACTGAAGCTTTCTTT
TRBD2,TRBV7-3,TRBJ2-1,few,CASSSGLAGDHEQFF,TGTGCCAGCAGCTCGGGACTAGCGGGCGACCATGAGCAGTTCTTC
TRBD1,TRBV5-5,TRBJ2-5,-,CASSLAPDRGQETQYF,TGTGCCAGCAGCTTGGCCCCGGACAGGGGTCAGGAGACCCAGTACTTC
TRBD1,TRBV19,TRBJ2-3,-,CATGEGTDTQYF,TGCGCCACAGGGGAAGGCACAGATACGCAGTATTTT
TRBD1,TRBV7-9,TRBJ1-1,-,CASSTRDRGDTEAFF,TGTGCCAGCAGCACCCGGGACAGGGGGGACACTGAAGCTTTCTTT
TRBD2,TRBV4-3,TRBJ2-7,few,CASSQVQAGETYEQYF,TGCGCCAGCAGCCAAGTCCAAGCGGGAGAGACCTACGAGCAGTACTTC
TRBD2,TRBV2,TRBJ2-2,large,CASSEPRLAANTGELFF,TGTGCCAGCAGTGAACCGCGACTAGCGGCGAACACCGGGGAGCTGTTTTTT
TRBD2,TRBV29-1,TRBJ2-2,-,CSVEDIVSVASGGFTGELFF,TGCAGCGTTGAAGATATCGTGTCAGTTGCTAGCGGGGGCTTCACCGGGGAGCTGTTTTTT
-,TRBV9,TRBJ2-7,-,CASTDAANRTQIYEQYF,TGTGCCAGCACCGATGCGGCTAACCGGACACAAATCTACGAGCAGTACTTC
TRBD2,TRBV2,TRBJ2-1,-,CASRGSGGSYNEQFF,TGTGCCAGCCGGGGTTCGGGGGGGTCCTACAATGAGCAGTTCTTC
TRBD1,TRBV13,TRBJ1-2,-,CASSRGQGLYGYTF,TGTGCCAGCAGTCGGGGACAGGGTTTATATGGCTACACCTTC
-,TRBV27,TRBJ1-6,-,CASSLRSSYNSPLHF,TGTGCCAGCAGTCTACGGAGCTCCTATAATTCACCCCTCCACTTT
-,TRBV5-1,TRBJ2-7,-,CASSGTGTLQWEQYF,TGCGCCAGCAGCGGGACCGGGACTCTGCAGTGGGAGCAGTACTTC
TRBD2,TRBV29-1,TRBJ2-1,-,CSVLGLAGGQYNEQFF,TGCAGCGTTCTTGGACTAGCGGGGGGGCAATACAATGAGCAGTTCTTC
-,TRBV7-2,TRBJ1-6,few,CASSKYRADSSPLHF,TGTGCCAGCAGCAAGTACAGGGCCGATAGTTCACCCCTCCACTTT
-,TRBV7-9,TRBJ1-3,-,CASSSMENGNTIYF,TGTGCCAGCAGCTCGATGGAGAATGGAAACACCATATATTTT
-,TRBV7-8,TRBJ2-5,-,CASSPPLRSGPQETQYF,TGTGCCAGCAGCCCCCCGTTGAGGAGCGGCCCCCAAGAGACCCAGTACTTC
-,TRBV6-1,TRBJ2-7,-,CASSEVFVGGEQYF,TGTGCCAGCAGTGAAGTTTTTGTGGGGGGTGAGCAGTACTTC
TRBD1,TRBV20-1,TRBJ2-7,once,CSFIQGYEQYF,TGCAGTTTTATACAGGGGTACGAGCAGTACTTC
-,TRBV5-4,TRBJ1-2,-,CASSSRGRGNVGYTF,TGTGCCAGCAGCTCGCGGGGGAGGGGGAATGTCGGCTACACCTTC
-,TRBV5-1,TRBJ1-6,-,CASSLVGQEGNSPLHF,TGCGCCAGCAGCTTGGTTGGGCAGGAGGGTAATTCACCCCTCCACTTT
-,TRBV30,TRBJ1-5,-,CAWALRGYQPQHF,TGTGCCTGGGCCTTAAGGGGTTATCAGCCCCAGCATTTT
TRBD1,TRBV7-2,TRBJ2-2,-,CASSPTIRTGVTGELFF,TGTGCCAGCAGCCCCACGATACGGACAGGGGTCACCGGGGAGCTGTTTTTT
-,TRBV27,TRBJ1-5,-,CASSFRASDQPQHF,TGTGCCAGCAGTTTCAGGGCATCAGATCAGCCCCAGCATTTT
TRBD1,TRBV6-5,TRBJ2-7,few,CASSPGGFLWEQYF,TGTGCCAGCAGTCCAGGGGGCTTCTTGTGGGAGCAGTACTTC
TRBD1,TRBV5-1,TRBJ2-1,-,CASSSNRDRGGGPFGNEQFF,TGCGCCAGCAGCTCGAACCGGGACAGGGGAGGAGGGCCTTTCGGGAATGAGCAGTTCTTC
-,TRBV5-4,TRBJ2-3,-,CASSPGLGTDTQYF,TGTGCCAGCAGCCCGGGACTTGGCACAGATACGCAGTATTTT
TRBD2,TRBV4-3,TRBJ2-1,few,CASSQGSLAGWSSYNEQFF,TGCGCCAGCAGCCAAGGTTCTCTAGCGGGGTGGAGCTCCTACAATGAGCAGTTCTTC
-,TRBV4-3,TRBJ1-1,once,CASSLISNTEAFF,TGCGCCAGCAGCCTTATCTCGAACACTGAAGCTTTCTTT
-,TRBV18,TRBJ2-1,-,CASSGFRQVDEQFF,TGTGCCAGCTCGGGTTTTAGGCAGGTCGATGAGCAGTTCTTC
-,TRBV6-2/TRBV6-3,TRBJ2-3,-,CASSFSGFDTQYF,TGTGCCAGCAGTTTTAGCGGTTTTGATACGCAGTATTTT
-,TRBV6-5,TRBJ2-2,-,CASGGPLGSTGELFF,TGTGCCAGTGGTGGGCCCCTGGGTAGCACCGGGGAGCTGTTTTTT
-,TRBV5-1,TRBJ2-1,-,CASRQDSYNEQFF,TGCGCCAGCAGGCAAGACAGTTACAATGAGCAGTTCTTC
TRBD1,TRBV20-1,TRBJ2-1,-,CSATTGGRQFF,TGCAGTGCTACCACAGGGGGACGGCAGTTCTTC
-,TRBV4-3,TRBJ1-4,-,CASSQDSETPLGKLFF,TGCGCCAGCAGCCAAGATTCAGAGACACCTTTAGGAAAACTGTTTTTT
TRBD2,TRBV27,TRBJ2-1,-,CATHGAGVSNEQFF,TGTGCCACCCACGGAGCGGGAGTTTCCAATGAGCAGTTCTTC
-,TRBV10-1,TRBJ2-2,few,CASSPPVGPGTGELFF,TGCGCCAGCAGTCCCCCAGTTGGTCCGGGGACCGGGGAGCTGTTTTTT
TRBD2,TRBV2,TRBJ2-7,-,CASSHTSSGGTYEQYF,TGTGCCAGCAGCCACACCTCTAGCGGGGGAACCTACGAGCAGTACTTC
TRBD1,TRBV28,TRBJ1-5,-,CASTLDRGGPQHF,TGTGCCAGCACCTTGGACAGGGGGGGGCCCCAGCATTTT
-,TRBV5-1,TRBJ2-3,-,CASSSRTATSTDTQYF,TGCGCCAGCAGCTCCCGGACAGCTACTAGCACAGATACGCAGTATTTT
-,TRBV7-2,TRBJ2-3,-,CASSLQVADTQYF,TGTGCCAGCAGCTTACAGGTGGCAGATACGCAGTATTTT
TRBD1,TRBV30,TRBJ1-6,-,CAWGTGPHSPLHF,TGTGCCTGGGGGACAGGGCCCCATTCACCCCTCCACTTT
TRBD2,TRBV2,TRBJ2-1,few,CASSASGGAIDEQFF,TGTGCCAGCAGCGCCAGCGGGGGGGCCATAGATGAGCAGTTCTTC
TRBD2,TRBV9,TRBJ2-1,once,CASSVVGTSGTNGQFF,TGTGCCAGCAGCGTAGTCGGGACTAGCGGGACCAACGGGCAGTTCTTC
-,TRBV2,TRBJ1-1,-,CASSETYLRRAFF,TGTGCCAGCAGCGAAACCTACCTTCGCAGGGCTTTCTTT